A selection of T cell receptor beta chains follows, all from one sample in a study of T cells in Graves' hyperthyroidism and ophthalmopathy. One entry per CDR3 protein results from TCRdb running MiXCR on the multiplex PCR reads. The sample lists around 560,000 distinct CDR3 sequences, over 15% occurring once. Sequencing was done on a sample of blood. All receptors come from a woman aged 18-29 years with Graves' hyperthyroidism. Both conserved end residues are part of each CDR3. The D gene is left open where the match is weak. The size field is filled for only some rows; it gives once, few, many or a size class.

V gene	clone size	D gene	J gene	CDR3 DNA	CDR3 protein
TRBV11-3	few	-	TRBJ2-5	TGTGCCAGCAGCTTAGGGGTACTTAAAGGGCATGGGACCCAGTACTTC	CASSLGVLKGHGTQYF
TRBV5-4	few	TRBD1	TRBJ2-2	TGTGCCAGCAGACGGACAGGGGAGTTTTCCGGGGAGCTGTTTTTT	CASRRTGEFSGELFF
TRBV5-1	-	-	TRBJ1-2	TGCGCCAGCAGCTCCGGGATTAACTATGGCCACACCTTC	CASSSGINYGHTF
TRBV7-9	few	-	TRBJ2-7	TGTGCCAGCAGCCCCTCTGGGGACGAGCAGTACTTC	CASSPSGDEQYF
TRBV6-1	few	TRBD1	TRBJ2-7	TGTGCCAGCACCGTGGACAGGGCCTACGAGCAGTACTTC	CASTVDRAYEQYF
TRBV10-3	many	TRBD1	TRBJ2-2	TGTGCCATCACCAGGACAGGAGGAACAGGGGAGCTGTTTTTT	CAITRTGGTGELFF
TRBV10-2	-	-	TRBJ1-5	TGCGCCAGCAGTGAGTCGATCGGGGGTCAGCCCCAGCATTTT	CASSESIGGQPQHF
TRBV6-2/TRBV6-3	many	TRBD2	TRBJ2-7	TGTGCCAGCAGTTACGCCGGGACTAGCGGAGTCTACGAGCAGTACTTC	CASSYAGTSGVYEQYF
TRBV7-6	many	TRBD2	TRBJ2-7	TGTGCCAGCAGCTTTGGTAGGGACTACTCCTACGAGCAGTACTTC	CASSFGRDYSYEQYF
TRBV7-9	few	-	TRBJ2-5	TGTGCCAGCATGCGGGAGACCCAGTACTTC	CASMRETQYF
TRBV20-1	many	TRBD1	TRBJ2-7	TGCAGTGCCCCGGACAGGGCCTACGAGCAGTACTTC	CSAPDRAYEQYF
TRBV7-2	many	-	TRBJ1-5	TGTGCCAGCAGCTTATTAAGTCTCCCTTCGGCCAATCAGCCCCAGCATTTT	CASSLLSLPSANQPQHF
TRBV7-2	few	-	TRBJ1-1	TGTGCCAGCAGCTTAGATGCTCCGAACACTGAAGCTTTCTTT	CASSLDAPNTEAFF
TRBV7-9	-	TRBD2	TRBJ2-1	TGTGCCAGCAGAACCGGTACGAGACTAGCGGATTCCGTTCAAAACAATGAGCAGTTCTTC	CASRTGTRLADSVQNNEQFF
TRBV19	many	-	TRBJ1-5	TGTGCCAGTAGTATGGTCAGATCTTATAGCAATCAGCCCCAGCATTTT	CASSMVRSYSNQPQHF
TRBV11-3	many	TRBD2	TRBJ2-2	TGTGCCAGCAGCTTATGGGTCGGCGGCGGGGGGACGAACACCGGGGAGCTGTTTTTT	CASSLWVGGGGTNTGELFF
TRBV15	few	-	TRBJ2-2	TGTGCCACCAGCCCCTACAGGCAGAACACCGGGGAGCTGTTTTTT	CATSPYRQNTGELFF
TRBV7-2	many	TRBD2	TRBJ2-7	TGTGCCAGCAGCTTAGTGGCTAGCGGGCCGACCTACGAGCAGTACTTC	CASSLVASGPTYEQYF
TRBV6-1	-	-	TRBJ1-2	TGTGCCAGCAGGTACAGGGATAGCTATGGCTACACCTTC	CASRYRDSYGYTF
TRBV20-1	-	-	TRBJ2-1	TGCAGTGCTAGAGATGGGGGGCCCGGTCTTAATGAGCAGTTCTTC	CSARDGGPGLNEQFF
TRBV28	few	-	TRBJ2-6	TGTGCCAGCAGTTTCAGGTGGCGGACTGGGGCCAACGTCCTGACTTTC	CASSFRWRTGANVLTF
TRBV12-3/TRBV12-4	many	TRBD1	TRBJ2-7	TGTGCCAGCAGTTATAGGGGGACAGGGGACGAGCAGTACTTC	CASSYRGTGDEQYF
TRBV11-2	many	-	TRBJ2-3	TGTGCCAGCAGCTTAGAGAGGGATACGCAGTATTTT	CASSLERDTQYF
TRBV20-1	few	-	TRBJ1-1	TGCAGTGCTAGACGTGGGGGCGGCACTGAAGCTTTCTTT	CSARRGGGTEAFF
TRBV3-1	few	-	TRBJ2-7	TGTGCCAGCAGCCGACCCCTGGGGGTAGGCTACGAGCAGTACTTC	CASSRPLGVGYEQYF
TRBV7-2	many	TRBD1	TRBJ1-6	TGTGCCAGCCAAAAGTGGCGGCAGGGGGCCAATAATTCACCCCTCCACTTT	CASQKWRQGANNSPLHF
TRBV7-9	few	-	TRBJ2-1	TGTGCCAGCAGCTCCGGGGTGGGGAATGAGCAGTTCTTC	CASSSGVGNEQFF
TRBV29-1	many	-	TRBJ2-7	TGCAGCGTTGAACGGGCAGCCTCCTACGAGCAGTACTTC	CSVERAASYEQYF
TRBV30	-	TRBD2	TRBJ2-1	TGTGCCTGGAGAGGAGCGGGAGGGTCTGGCCACAATGAGCAGTTCTTC	CAWRGAGGSGHNEQFF
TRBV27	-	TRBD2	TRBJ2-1	TGTGCCAGCGGGGGGGTCTCCTACAATGAGCAGTTCTTC	CASGGVSYNEQFF
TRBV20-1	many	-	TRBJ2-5	TGCAGTGCTTACTCCCGGGAGACCCAGTACTTC	CSAYSRETQYF
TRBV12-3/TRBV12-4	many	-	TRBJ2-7	TGTGCCAGCAGTCCCAAGGGTACCCCTTACGAGCAGTACTTC	CASSPKGTPYEQYF
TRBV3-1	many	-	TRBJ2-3	TGTGCCAGCAGCCACCAGGGCGCGCAGTATTTT	CASSHQGAQYF
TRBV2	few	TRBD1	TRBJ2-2	TGTGCCAGCAGTAGGACAGGGGGCGGGAACACCGGGGAGCTGTTTTTT	CASSRTGGGNTGELFF
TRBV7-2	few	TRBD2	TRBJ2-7	TGTGCCAGCAGCCCCGTAGCGGGGGGGACCTACGAGCAGTACTTC	CASSPVAGGTYEQYF
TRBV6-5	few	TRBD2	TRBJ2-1	TGTGCCAGCAGTTACAACATCCCGGGACTAGCGGGAGGGGCTCGCAATGAGCAGTTCTTC	CASSYNIPGLAGGARNEQFF